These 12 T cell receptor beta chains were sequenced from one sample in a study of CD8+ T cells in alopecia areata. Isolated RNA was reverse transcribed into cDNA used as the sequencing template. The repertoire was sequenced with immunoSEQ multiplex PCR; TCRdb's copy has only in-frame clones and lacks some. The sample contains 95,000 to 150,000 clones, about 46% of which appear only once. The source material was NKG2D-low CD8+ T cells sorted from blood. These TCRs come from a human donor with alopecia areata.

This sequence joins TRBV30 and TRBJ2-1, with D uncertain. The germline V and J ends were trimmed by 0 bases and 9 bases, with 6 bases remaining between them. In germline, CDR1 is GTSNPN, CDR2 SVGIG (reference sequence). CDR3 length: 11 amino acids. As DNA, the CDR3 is TGTGCCTGGAGTGTTGGGGTTGAGCAGTTCTTC. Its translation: CAWSVGVEQFF.

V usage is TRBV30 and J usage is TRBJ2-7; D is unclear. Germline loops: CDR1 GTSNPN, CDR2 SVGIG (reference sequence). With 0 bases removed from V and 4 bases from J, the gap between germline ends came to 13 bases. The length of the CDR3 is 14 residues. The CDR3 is CAWSVPTAPYEQYF. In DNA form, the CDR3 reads TGTGCCTGGAGTGTACCCACAGCCCCTTACGAGCAGTACTTC.

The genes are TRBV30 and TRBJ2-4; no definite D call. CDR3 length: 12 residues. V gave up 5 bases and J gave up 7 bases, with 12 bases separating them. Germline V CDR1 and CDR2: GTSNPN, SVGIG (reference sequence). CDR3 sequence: CAWPPVLNIQYF. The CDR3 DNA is TGTGCCTGGCCTCCGGTTTTGAACATTCAGTACTTC.

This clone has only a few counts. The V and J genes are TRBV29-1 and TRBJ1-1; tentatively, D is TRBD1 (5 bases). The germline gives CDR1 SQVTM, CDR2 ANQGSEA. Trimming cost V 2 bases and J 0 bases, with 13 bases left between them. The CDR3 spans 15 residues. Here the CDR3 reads CSVESTGTVNTEAFF. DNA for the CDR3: TGCAGCGTTGAATCTACCGGGACGGTGAACACTGAAGCTTTCTTT.

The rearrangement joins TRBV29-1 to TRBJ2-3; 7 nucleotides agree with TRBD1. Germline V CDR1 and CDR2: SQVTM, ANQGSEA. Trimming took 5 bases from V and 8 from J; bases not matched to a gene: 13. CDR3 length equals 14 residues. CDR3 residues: CSVPSTGPAGTQYF. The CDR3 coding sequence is TGCAGCGTTCCTTCGACAGGGCCGGCGGGTACGCAGTATTTT.

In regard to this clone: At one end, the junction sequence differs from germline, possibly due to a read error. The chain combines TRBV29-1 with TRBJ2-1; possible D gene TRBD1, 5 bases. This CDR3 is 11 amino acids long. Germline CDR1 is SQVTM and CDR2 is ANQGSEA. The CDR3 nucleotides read TGCAGCGTGGAAGGGGTTGGTGAGCAGTTCTTC. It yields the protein CSVEGVGEQFF.

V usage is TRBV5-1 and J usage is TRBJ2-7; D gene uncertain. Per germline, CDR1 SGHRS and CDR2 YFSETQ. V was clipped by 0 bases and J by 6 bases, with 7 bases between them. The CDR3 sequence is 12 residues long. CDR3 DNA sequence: TGCGCCAGCAGCTTGGGTTTCGGCGAGCAGTACTTC. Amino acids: CASSLGFGEQYF.

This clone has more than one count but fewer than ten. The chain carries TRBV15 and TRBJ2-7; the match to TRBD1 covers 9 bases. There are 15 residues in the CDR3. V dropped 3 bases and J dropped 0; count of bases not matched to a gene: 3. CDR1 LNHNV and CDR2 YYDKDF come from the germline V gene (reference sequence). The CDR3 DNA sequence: TGTGCCACCAGCAGGGACAGGGGATTCTCCTACGAGCAGTACTTC. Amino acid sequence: CATSRDRGFSYEQYF.

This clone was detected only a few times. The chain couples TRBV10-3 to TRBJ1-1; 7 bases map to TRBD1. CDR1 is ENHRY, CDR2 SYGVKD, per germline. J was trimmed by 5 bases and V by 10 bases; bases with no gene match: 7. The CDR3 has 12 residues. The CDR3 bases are TGTGCCAACGGACAGGATTTAACTGAAGCTTTCTTT. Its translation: CANGQDLTEAFF.

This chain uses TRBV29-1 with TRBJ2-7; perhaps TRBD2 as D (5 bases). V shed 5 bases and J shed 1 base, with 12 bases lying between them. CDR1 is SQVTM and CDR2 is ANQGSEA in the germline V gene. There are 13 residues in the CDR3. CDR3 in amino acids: CSVSLANSYEQYF. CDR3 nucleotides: TGCAGCGTTAGTTTAGCGAATTCCTACGAGCAGTACTTC.

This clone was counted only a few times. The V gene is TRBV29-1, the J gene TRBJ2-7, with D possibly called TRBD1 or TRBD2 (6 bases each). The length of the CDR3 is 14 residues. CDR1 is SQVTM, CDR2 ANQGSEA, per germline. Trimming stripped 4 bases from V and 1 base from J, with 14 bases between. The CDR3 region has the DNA TGCAGCGTTGTGGAGGGGGACGCGTCCTACGAGCAGTACTTC. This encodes CSVVEGDASYEQYF.

CDR3 nucleotides: TGCAGCGCTTTCGGGACGGCCACCGGGGAGCTGTTTTTT. Protein product: CSAFGTATGELFF. The chain joins TRBV29-1 to TRBJ2-2; D might be TRBD1 or TRBD2, each matching 5 bases. Germline V gene sequence: CDR1 SQVTM, CDR2 ANQGSEA. There are 13 residues in the CDR3. Trimming took 7 bases from V and 4 from J, leaving 13 bases between them.